Listed below are T cell receptor beta chains from one sample, sequenced in a study of blood T cell repertoires in COVID-19. The table came from immunoSEQ multiplex PCR; TCRdb's copy has only in-frame clones and leaves some out. The data show about 140,000 clones, with about three quarters seen just once and 4.5% held by the top ten. The sequencing input was peripheral blood. The receptors stem from an elderly woman with active or convalescent COVID-19. The CDR3 runs from the conserved cysteine through the conserved F or W. The D gene is left open where the match is weak. Not every row has a clone size; where given, it reads once, few, many or a size class.

clone size	J gene	V gene	D gene	CDR3 DNA	CDR3 protein
NA	TRBJ2-1	TRBV28	TRBD2	TGTGCCAGCAGTTCCGTGGTTGGTAGCGGGGGGGCATCCTACAATGAGCAGTTCTTC	CASSSVVGSGGASYNEQFF
NA	TRBJ2-5	TRBV6-5	TRBD2	TGTGCCAGCAGAAGGACTAGCGGGCCCCAAGAGACCCAGTACTTC	CASRRTSGPQETQYF
NA	TRBJ1-1	TRBV28	TRBD1	TGTGCCAGCCGCACAGGGGGTGGTACTGAAGCTTTCTTT	CASRTGGGTEAFF
NA	TRBJ2-2	TRBV7-3	NA	TGTGCCAGCAGCTTTTGGGGGGGCCGTACCGGGGAGCTGTTTTTT	CASSFWGGRTGELFF
NA	TRBJ2-7	TRBV29-1	TRBD1	TGCAGCGTAGCAGGGACAGGGGAAACTATGTACGAGCAGTACTTC	CSVAGTGETMYEQYF
NA	TRBJ1-5	TRBV30	TRBD1	TGTGCCTGGAGTGAGGCAGGGACAGTAAATCAGCCCCAGCATTTT	CAWSEAGTVNQPQHF
NA	TRBJ2-3	TRBV4-2	NA	TGTGCCAGCAGCCAAGGGGGGGGCCACCCCTCAGATACGCAGTATTTT	CASSQGGGHPSDTQYF
NA	TRBJ2-5	TRBV9	TRBD2	TGTGCCAGCAGCGTAGATCCTAGCGGGGGGGCGAAAGAGACCCAGTACTTC	CASSVDPSGGAKETQYF
NA	TRBJ2-2	TRBV27	TRBD1	TGTGCCAGCAGTTCTGACAGGGGGCGCGGCGGGGAGCTGTTTTTT	CASSSDRGRGGELFF
NA	TRBJ2-7	TRBV2	TRBD2	TGTGCCAGCAGTGATAGCGGGAGAGACGAGCAGTACTTC	CASSDSGRDEQYF
NA	TRBJ1-5	TRBV7-9	TRBD1	TGTGCCAGCAGCCCTGGGGACAGCGCTAATCAGCCCCAGCATTTT	CASSPGDSANQPQHF
NA	TRBJ2-1	TRBV28	TRBD1	TGTGCCAGCAGTTCCCCAGGGGGCCCCGGCTCCTACAATGAGCAGTTCTTC	CASSSPGGPGSYNEQFF
once	TRBJ1-1	TRBV6-6	NA	TGTGCCAGCAGTCAGACAGGAGGTCGCACTGAAGCTTTCTTT	CASSQTGGRTEAFF
few	TRBJ1-2	TRBV18	NA	TGTGCCAGCTCACGAGACTCGGCCTGGAAAGTCGAGGGCTACACCTTC	CASSRDSAWKVEGYTF
NA	TRBJ2-1	TRBV7-6	TRBD1	TGTGCCAGCAGCCCTCGACGGGACAGGGGCAATGAGCAGTTCTTC	CASSPRRDRGNEQFF
NA	TRBJ2-7	TRBV19	TRBD1	TGTGCCAGTAGTTCCCCGGGACAGGGGCTCCACTACGAGCAGTACTTC	CASSSPGQGLHYEQYF
NA	TRBJ1-2	TRBV7-8	NA	TGTGCCAGCAGCTTGCTGCGGCAGGGCGGCTACACCTTC	CASSLLRQGGYTF
NA	TRBJ1-2	TRBV25-1	NA	TGTGCCAGCAGTGAACTATATGGCTACACCTTC	CASSELYGYTF
NA	TRBJ2-2	TRBV30	TRBD2	TGTGCCAGTTTCTTAGCGGGGGGGCGCACCGGGGAGCTGTTTTTT	CASFLAGGRTGELFF
NA	TRBJ2-5	TRBV7-2	TRBD2	TGTGCCAGCCGACGTAAAGAGCGGTCCCCGGGGGGGCAACAAGAGACCCAGTACTTC	CASRRKERSPGGQQETQYF
NA	TRBJ1-5	TRBV2	NA	TGTGCCAGCAGTGAACTTCCAGGGAATCAGCCCCAGCATTTT	CASSELPGNQPQHF
NA	TRBJ2-1	TRBV7-2	NA	TGTGCCAGCAGTCAGGGGGCTAGCGGGGCCAATGAGCAGTTCTTC	CASSQGASGANEQFF
NA	TRBJ1-2	TRBV29-1	TRBD1	TGCAGCGTTGGGGACAGCGAATACACCTTC	CSVGDSEYTF